These 14 T cell receptor beta chains came from one sample sequenced in a study of blood T cell repertoires in COVID-19. The data were produced by immunoSEQ multiplex PCR, yet TCRdb's version contains in-frame clones alone and is incomplete. This table has some 60,000 clones, about 87% appearing once. Source material: peripheral blood. The receptors derive from a human donor with active COVID-19. The donor label of this sample is uncertain.

In this sample, this clone turned up once. V is TRBV5-1 and J is TRBJ1-4; no clear D gene. V shed 4 bases and J shed 7 bases, with 17 bases lying between them. This CDR3 region has 15 residues. Germline CDR1 is SGHRS and CDR2 is YFSETQ. The chain's CDR3 is CASSDVGGRSEKLFF. Written as DNA, the CDR3 is TGCGCCAGCAGCGACGTAGGAGGGCGGAGTGAAAAACTGTTTTTT.

V usage is TRBV4-3 and J usage is TRBJ2-2; 9 bases map to TRBD2. This CDR3 has 18 residues. Unmatched junction bases numbered 7, after V lost 0 bases and J lost 2 bases. Per the germline V gene, CDR1 is LGHNA and CDR2 is YSLEER. The CDR3 sequence: CASSQDGNSGGNTGELFF. The CDR3 DNA follows: TGCGCCAGCAGCCAAGATGGGAATAGCGGGGGAAACACCGGGGAGCTGTTTTTT.

This chain links TRBV3-1 (or the pseudogene TRBV3-2) with TRBJ1-1; D might be TRBD1 (5 bases). The V and J ends lost 0 bases and 0 bases respectively, with 8 bases between them. Per the germline V gene, CDR1 is LGHDT and CDR2 is YNNKEL (reference sequence). This CDR3 spans 15 amino acids. The DNA of the CDR3 is TGTGCCAGCAGCCAAGAGACCAGGGTGAACACTGAAGCTTTCTTT. This gives the protein CASSQETRVNTEAFF.

This clone was counted a single time. The V and J genes are TRBV5-4 and TRBJ2-1; D is possibly TRBD2 (6 bases). This CDR3 contains 16 residues. Looked up from germline, CDR1 is SGHNT and CDR2 is YYREEE (reference sequence). V was clipped by 6 bases and J by 6 bases, with 22 bases between them. In nucleotides, the CDR3 is TGTGCCAGCAACGTAGAGGGACTGGACGTAGGCAATGAGCAGTTCTTC. It codes for CASNVEGLDVGNEQFF. The entire variable domain, with the rest obtained from reference TRBV5-4 and TRBJ2-1, is as follows: ETGVTQSPTHLIKTRGQQVTLRCSSQSGHNTVSWYQQALGQGPQFIFQYYREEENGRGNFPPRFSGLQFPNYSSELNVNALELDDSALYLCASNVEGLDVGNEQFFGPGTRLTVL.

This chain uses TRBV5-1 with TRBJ1-6, with 7 bases aligning to TRBD1. CDR3 size: 17 residues. Trimming cost V 0 bases and J 8 bases; bases outside gene matches: 11. Germline CDR1 is SGHRS and CDR2 is YFSETQ. CDR3 sequence reads: CASSLGPQGQKDSPLHF. The CDR3 nucleotides are TGCGCCAGCAGCTTGGGGCCACAGGGACAGAAGGATTCACCCCTCCACTTT.

This clone was seen a few times. This rearrangement joins TRBV2 to TRBJ2-3; weak D call: TRBD1 (6 bases). The CDR3 loop spans 14 amino acids. V dropped 4 bases and J dropped 3 bases, with 11 bases sitting between them. Per germline, CDR1 SNHLY and CDR2 FYNNEI. CDR3 loop: CASSVQGTTDTQYF. For the CDR3, the DNA is TGTGCCAGCAGTGTACAGGGAACGACAGATACGCAGTATTTT.

This sequence joins TRBV2 and TRBJ1-6, with D uncertain. This CDR3 is 14 amino acids long. Germline V CDR1 and CDR2: SNHLY, FYNNEI. V shed 4 bases and J shed 9 bases, with 13 bases lying between them. The CDR3 loop reads CASSVFGGSSPLHF. DNA for the CDR3: TGTGCCAGCAGTGTGTTTGGTGGCAGTTCACCCCTCCACTTT.

The chain recombines TRBV7-2 with TRBJ2-7, with 7 bases aligning to TRBD2. This CDR3 spans 16 amino acids. V was pared by 7 bases and J by 1 base, with 13 bases of the junction left unmatched. Germline V gives CDR1 SGHTA, CDR2 FQGNSA. The CDR3 region is CASNKGGQAGSYEQYF. CDR3 DNA sequence: TGTGCCAGCAACAAGGGCGGACAAGCGGGGTCCTACGAGCAGTACTTC.

This chain links TRBV30 with TRBJ2-7, with D possibly being TRBD2 (6 bases). Trimming took 0 bases from V and 12 from J, leaving 12 bases between them. Germline values: CDR1 GTSNPN, CDR2 SVGIG (reference sequence). The CDR3 extends over 11 amino acids. The CDR3 DNA follows: TGTGCCTGGAGTGTAGGAGGGTTTGTGTACTTC. It codes for CAWSVGGFVYF. Full variable domain (outside the CDR3, taken from reference TRBV30 and TRBJ2-7): SQTIHQWPATLVQPVGSPLSLECTVEGTSNPNLYWYRQAAGRGLQLLFYSVGIGQISSEVPQNLSASRPQDRQFILSSKKLLLSDSGFYLCAWSVGGFVYFGPGTRLTVT.

This clone was recorded only once. The chain couples TRBV28 to TRBJ2-1; 8 nucleotides align to TRBD2. The trim removed 2 bases at V and 0 bases at J, leaving 3 bases unmatched. This CDR3 contains 16 residues. Germline V gene lookup returns CDR1 MDHEN and CDR2 SYDVKM. The CDR3 is CASSLIAGLSYNEQFF. In DNA form, the CDR3 reads TGTGCCAGCAGTTTAATAGCGGGGCTCTCCTACAATGAGCAGTTCTTC.

V is TRBV24-1 and J is TRBJ1-5; D is unresolved. The germline V and J ends were trimmed by 3 bases and 7 bases, with 6 bases remaining between them. The CDR3 runs 12 residues. Germline CDR1 reads KGHDR; CDR2 reads SFDVKD. CDR3 in amino acids: CATSDPGQPQHF. CDR3 in DNA: TGTGCCACCAGTGATCCGGGACAGCCCCAGCATTTT.

The chain joins TRBV7-9 to TRBJ1-1; 9 bases map to TRBD1. This CDR3 region has 17 residues. Germline V gene lookup returns CDR1 SEHNR and CDR2 FQNEAQ (reference sequence). J gave up 5 bases and V 5 bases, and 15 bases lay outside the gene matches. DNA of the CDR3: TGTGCCAGCAGCCGATCAAGGGGGGGACAGGGTGGAACTGAAGCTTTCTTT. Residues: CASSRSRGGQGGTEAFF.

J is TRBJ2-1 and V is TRBV10-3; 8 positions agree with TRBD2. The germline V gene has CDR1 ENHRY and CDR2 SYGVKD. There are 17 residues in the CDR3. V was pared by 6 bases and J by 0 bases, with 10 bases of the junction left unmatched. The CDR3 DNA reads as TGTGCCATCAGGCCCGAGAGCGGGGGCTTCTCCTACAATGAGCAGTTCTTC. It is translated as CAIRPESGGFSYNEQFF.

The chain combines TRBV5-4 with TRBJ1-6; 7 bases fit TRBD1. The germline V gene encodes CDR1 SGHNT and CDR2 YYREEE (reference sequence). Trimming at V came to 4 bases and at J to 6 bases, leaving 4 bases not matched to a gene. CDR3 size: 14 residues. DNA of the CDR3: TGTGCCAGCAGCGCAGGGACAGCTAATTCACCCCTCCACTTT. Translation: CASSAGTANSPLHF.